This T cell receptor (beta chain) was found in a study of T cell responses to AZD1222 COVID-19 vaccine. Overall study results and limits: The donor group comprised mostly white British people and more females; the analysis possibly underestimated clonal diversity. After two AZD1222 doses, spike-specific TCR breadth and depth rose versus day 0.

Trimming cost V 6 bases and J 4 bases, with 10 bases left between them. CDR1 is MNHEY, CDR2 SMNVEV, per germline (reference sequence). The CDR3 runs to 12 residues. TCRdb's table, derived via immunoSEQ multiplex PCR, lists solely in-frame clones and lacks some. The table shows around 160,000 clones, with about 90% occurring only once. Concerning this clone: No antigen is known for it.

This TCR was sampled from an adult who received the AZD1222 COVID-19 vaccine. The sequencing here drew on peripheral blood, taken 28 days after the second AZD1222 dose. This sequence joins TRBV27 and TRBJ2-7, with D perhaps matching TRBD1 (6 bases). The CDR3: CASSITGYEQYF. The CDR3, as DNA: TGTGCCAGCAGCATAACAGGGTACGAGCAGTACTTC.